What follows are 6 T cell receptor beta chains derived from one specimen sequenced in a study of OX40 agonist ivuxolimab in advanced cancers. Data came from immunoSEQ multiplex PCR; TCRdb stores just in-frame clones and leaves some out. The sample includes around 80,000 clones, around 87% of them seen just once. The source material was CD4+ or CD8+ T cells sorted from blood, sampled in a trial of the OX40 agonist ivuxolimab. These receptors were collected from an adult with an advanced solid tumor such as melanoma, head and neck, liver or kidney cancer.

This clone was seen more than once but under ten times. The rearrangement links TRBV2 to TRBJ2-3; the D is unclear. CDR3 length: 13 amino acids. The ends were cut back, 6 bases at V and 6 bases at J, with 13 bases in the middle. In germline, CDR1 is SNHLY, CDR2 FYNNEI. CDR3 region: CASRPDPSDTQYF. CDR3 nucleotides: TGTGCCAGCAGACCCGATCCCAGCGATACGCAGTATTTT.

This chain's CDR3 is CAISDNGQGSQPQHF. The CDR3 nucleotides are TGTGCCATCAGTGATAACGGACAGGGCAGTCAGCCCCAGCATTTT. The chain combines TRBV10-3 with TRBJ1-5; 8 bases are shared with TRBD1. There are 15 residues in the CDR3. The ends lost 3 bases at V and 6 bases at J; junction bases unmatched: 7. Germline V gives CDR1 ENHRY, CDR2 SYGVKD.

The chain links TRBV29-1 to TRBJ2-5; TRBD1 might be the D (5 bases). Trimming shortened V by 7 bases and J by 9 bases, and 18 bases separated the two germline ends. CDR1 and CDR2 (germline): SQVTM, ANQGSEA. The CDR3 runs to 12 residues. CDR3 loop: CSANMRQTPQYF. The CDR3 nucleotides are TGCAGCGCCAATATGCGACAGACCCCCCAGTACTTC.

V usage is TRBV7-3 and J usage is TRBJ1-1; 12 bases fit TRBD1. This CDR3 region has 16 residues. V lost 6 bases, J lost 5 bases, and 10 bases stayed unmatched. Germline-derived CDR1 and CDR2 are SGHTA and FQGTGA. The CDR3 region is CASRQPGQGARTEAFF. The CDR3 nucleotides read TGTGCCAGCAGGCAACCGGGACAGGGGGCGCGGACTGAAGCTTTCTTT.

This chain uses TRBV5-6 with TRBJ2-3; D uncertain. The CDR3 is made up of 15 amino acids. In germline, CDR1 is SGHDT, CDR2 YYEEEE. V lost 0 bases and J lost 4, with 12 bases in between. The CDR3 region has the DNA TGTGCCAGCAGCTTGGTTCCTAGAATAGCAGATACGCAGTATTTT. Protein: CASSLVPRIADTQYF.

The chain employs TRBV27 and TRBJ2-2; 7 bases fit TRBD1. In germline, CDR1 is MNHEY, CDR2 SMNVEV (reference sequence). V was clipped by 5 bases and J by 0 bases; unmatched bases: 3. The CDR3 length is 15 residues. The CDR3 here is CASSRDRTNTGELFF. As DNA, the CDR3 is TGTGCCAGCAGTCGGGACAGAACGAACACCGGGGAGCTGTTTTTT.